The 12 T cell receptor beta chains reported below all come from one sample, sequenced in a study of Ad26.COV2.S vaccination and SARS-CoV-2 variants. The repertoire was sequenced with immunoSEQ multiplex PCR; TCRdb's copy has only in-frame clones and lacks some. The sample holds 410,000 or so clones, about 90% seen once. As for treatment: some 20 received Ad26.COV2.S at low or high dose, single or two shots; several received placebo; per-sample allocation not given. Specimen acquisition occurred on day 63 following the initial vaccine or placebo injection. Specimen: peripheral blood, collected in a trial of Ad26.COV2.S vaccine versus placebo. These receptors originate from a person between 18 and 59 years old who received the Ad26.COV2.S COVID-19 vaccine or a placebo.

The chain carries TRBV19 and TRBJ2-7; D is possibly TRBD1 (5 bases). V was pared by 8 bases and J by 2 bases, with 13 bases between. CDR1 LNHDA and CDR2 SQIVND come from the germline V gene (reference sequence). The CDR3 is 13 amino acids. The CDR3 coding sequence is TGTGCCAGTTCTGACTCCAGGGCCTACGAGCAGTACTTC. It yields the protein CASSDSRAYEQYF.

The genes are TRBV19 and TRBJ1-3; no clear D. CDR3 size: 14 residues. Germline CDR1 LNHDA, CDR2 SQIVND (reference sequence). Trimming shortened V by 3 bases and J by 0 bases, and 6 bases separated the two germline ends. CDR3 protein: CASSIGASGNTIYF. The CDR3 DNA follows: TGTGCCAGTAGTATCGGCGCCTCTGGAAACACCATATATTTT.

This chain connects TRBV7-9 to TRBJ2-3; TRBD1 might be the D (5 bases). V lost 4 bases and J 0 bases, leaving 11 bases between the germline ends. CDR3 length equals 15 residues. Germline V gives CDR1 SEHNR, CDR2 FQNEAQ (reference sequence). CDR3 region: CASSSGYTSTDTQYF. CDR3 DNA sequence: TGTGCCAGCAGCTCAGGGTACACTAGCACAGATACGCAGTATTTT.

This chain links TRBV27 with TRBJ2-2, with D perhaps matching TRBD1 or TRBD2 (5 bases each). The CDR3 has 15 residues. Per germline, CDR1 MNHEY and CDR2 SMNVEV (reference sequence). Trimming took 4 bases from V and 0 from J, leaving 9 bases between them. This CDR3 reads CASSSRDANTGELFF. The DNA of the CDR3 is TGTGCCAGCAGTTCTAGGGACGCGAACACCGGGGAGCTGTTTTTT.

The J gene is TRBJ2-1, the V gene TRBV27; 7 bases fit TRBD1. Per germline, CDR1 MNHEY and CDR2 SMNVEV (reference sequence). J gave up 5 bases and V 4 bases, and 5 bases lay outside the gene matches. The CDR3 totals 14 residues. DNA of the CDR3: TGTGCCAGCAGTTCTGGACAGGTCCACAATGAGCAGTTCTTC. This sequence encodes CASSSGQVHNEQFF.

V and J are TRBV28 and TRBJ2-7, with 8 bases matching TRBD2. The junction had 10 bases not matched to a gene; V was cut back by 5 bases and J by 4 bases. This CDR3 contains 15 residues. In germline, CDR1 is MDHEN, CDR2 SYDVKM. The CDR3, as DNA: TGTGCCAGCAGTACGAGCGGGGGAGGCTCATACGAGCAGTACTTC. Its translation is CASSTSGGGSYEQYF.

This clone was recorded a few times. This chain connects TRBV3-1 (or the pseudogene TRBV3-2) to TRBJ2-7; a possible D gene is TRBD1 (5 bases). In germline, CDR1 is LGHDT, CDR2 YNNKEL (reference sequence). Trimming removed 4 bases from V and 5 bases from J, with 9 bases in between. CDR3 size: 12 residues. In nucleotides, the CDR3 is TGTGCCAGCAGCCCAAAAGGGGACGAGCAGTACTTC. This sequence encodes CASSPKGDEQYF.

This sequence joins TRBV27 and TRBJ2-2; D tentatively reads TRBD1 or TRBD2 (5 bases each). This CDR3 region has 14 residues. Per germline, CDR1 MNHEY and CDR2 SMNVEV (reference sequence). Trimming removed 7 bases at V and 6 bases at J, with 15 bases between. CDR3 region: CASTPWGLAGELFF. DNA for the CDR3: TGTGCCAGCACTCCATGGGGGTTGGCCGGGGAGCTGTTTTTT.

This clone occurred once. This chain joins TRBV5-1 and TRBJ1-1; TRBD1 aligns across 8 bases. This CDR3 contains 16 residues. V lost 0 bases, J lost 6 bases, and 10 bases stayed unmatched. Per germline, CDR1 SGHRS and CDR2 YFSETQ. The CDR3 DNA is TGCGCCAGCAGCTTGGCGGGAACAGGGGGTTCAGCTGAAGCTTTCTTT. Translating it yields CASSLAGTGGSAEAFF. Full variable domain (outside the CDR3, taken from reference TRBV5-1 and TRBJ1-1): KAGVTQTPRYLIKTRGQQVTLSCSPISGHRSVSWYQQTPGQGLQFLFEYFSETQRNKGNFPGRFSGRQFSNSRSEMNVSTLELGDSALYLCASSLAGTGGSAEAFFGQGTRLTVV.

The gene calls are TRBV29-1 and TRBJ2-3; D is perhaps TRBD1 (5 bases). This CDR3 has 13 amino acids. Germline V gene sequence: CDR1 SQVTM, CDR2 ANQGSEA. The CDR3 DNA sequence: TGCATCCATACAGGAGCTGACACAGATACGCAGTATTTT. Amino acids: CIHTGADTDTQYF.

This chain uses TRBV19 with TRBJ1-5; D gene uncertain. CDR1 and CDR2 (germline): LNHDA, SQIVND (reference sequence). The CDR3 covers 14 residues. Trimming took off 7 bases at V and 1 base at J, with 11 bases between the two ends. The CDR3 DNA reads as TGTGCCAGTAACGATGAGGGAAGCAATCAGCCCCAGCATTTT. This codes for CASNDEGSNQPQHF.

This chain connects TRBV5-6 to TRBJ1-1; tentatively, D is TRBD1 (5 bases). Trimming stripped 2 bases from V and 1 base from J, with 6 bases between. CDR1 and CDR2 from the germline V gene are SGHDT and YYEEEE. This CDR3 has 13 residues. The CDR3 nucleotides are TGTGCCAGCAGCTTCGGACAGAACACTGAAGCTTTCTTT. This encodes CASSFGQNTEAFF.